This T cell receptor beta chain stems from a study of Ad26.COV2.S vaccination and SARS-CoV-2 variants. Looking at the study overall: Ad26.COV2.S was injected intramuscularly once or twice, 56 days apart. Points from the study as a whole: Those who received the vaccine showed greater spike-specific TCR breadth than those given placebo. Breadth measured for non-spike TCRs was similar across vaccine and placebo recipients.

The sample's treatment: over 15 received Ad26.COV2.S at low or high dose, single or two shots; about 5 received placebo; per-sample allocation not given. On day 63 after the first injection, vaccine and placebo recipients gave samples. TCRdb's copy holds only in-frame clones and misses some; the assay was immunoSEQ multiplex PCR. The sample records about 350,000 clones, 75% to 90% being singletons. As for this clone: Its antigen is currently unknown.

V shed 2 bases, J shed 8 bases, and the junction held 6 bases outside the gene matches. The CDR3 runs to 15 residues. Per the germline V gene, CDR1 is LNHDA and CDR2 is SQIVND (reference sequence). The sequence was collected from a person between 18 and 65 years old who received the Ad26.COV2.S COVID-19 vaccine or a placebo. The V gene is TRBV19, the J gene TRBJ2-1, with 10 bases lining up with TRBD2. This sample comprised peripheral blood, obtained in a trial of Ad26.COV2.S vaccine versus placebo. CDR3 coding DNA: TGTGCCAGTAGTATATTGGCTAGCGGGAGTTATGAGCAGTTCTTC. This translates into CASSILASGSYEQFF. Full variable domain (rest looked up from reference TRBV19 and TRBJ2-1): DGGITQSPKYLFRKEGQNVTLSCEQNLNHDAMYWYRQDPGQGLRLIYYSQIVNDFQKGDIAEGYSVSREKKESFPLTVTSAQKNPTAFYLCASSILASGSYEQFFGPGTRLTVL.